These T cell receptor beta chains were read from a single sample in a study of identical twins. TCRdb reprocessed the 5' RACE reads with MiXCR, giving one entry per CDR3 protein. The sample has more than 1.5 million distinct CDR3 sequences, around 33% seen once. The sample taken for sequencing was cord blood. The receptors stem from a newborn girl in good health. Each CDR3 is given with its conserved first and last residue. Each record gives: V gene, J gene, clone size, D gene, CDR3 DNA, CDR3 protein. A D gene is named only where the DNA matches it firmly. Rows may omit the clone size; those that give it use once, few, many or a size class.

>TRBV20-1|TRBJ2-1|few|.
TGCAGTGCTAGTAAGCCCAGAAATGAGCAGTTCTTC
CSASKPRNEQFF
>TRBV21-1|TRBJ2-2|.|.
TGTGCCAGCAGCAAAGGAGGACAGGTTTGGGGCACCGGGGAGCTGTTTTTT
CASSKGGQVWGTGELFF
>TRBV5-1|TRBJ1-2|.|.
TGCGCCAGCAGTGAATTAGCAGGGAGCTATGGCTACACCTTC
CASSELAGSYGYTF
>TRBV10-3|TRBJ1-5|.|.
TGTGCCATCAGTGGCGGGATCAATCAGCCCCAGCATTTT
CAISGGINQPQHF
>TRBV27|TRBJ2-7|few|TRBD1
TGTGCCAGCAGTATCCAACCCGGGACAGCCTACGAGCAGTACTTC
CASSIQPGTAYEQYF
>TRBV5-1|TRBJ2-1|.|TRBD1
TGCGCCAGCAGCCCATCCGGACAGGGCGTACCCTACAATGAGCAGTTCTTC
CASSPSGQGVPYNEQFF
>TRBV5-1|TRBJ2-1|few|TRBD2
TGCGCCAGCAGCCGAGGACTAGCGGGAGGGCAAGTTGAGCAGTTCTTC
CASSRGLAGGQVEQFF
>TRBV5-1|TRBJ1-5|many|.
TGCGCCAGCAGCTTGAAAAGCAATCAGCCCCAGCATTTT
CASSLKSNQPQHF
>TRBV7-2|TRBJ1-5|few|.
TGTGCCAGCAGCTTAGAGGCCTTTCAGCCCCAGCATTTT
CASSLEAFQPQHF
>TRBV19|TRBJ2-7|.|.
TGTGCCAGTAGTGCCCGGGACGCCCACTACGAGCAGTACTTC
CASSARDAHYEQYF
>TRBV19|TRBJ2-7|few|TRBD2
TGTGCCAGTAGTATGCGCCTAGCGGACGAGCAGTACTTC
CASSMRLADEQYF
>TRBV12-3/TRBV12-4|TRBJ2-3|few|.
TGTGCCAGCAGTCAAGGACCCGGGACAGATACGCAGTATTTT
CASSQGPGTDTQYF
>TRBV29-1|TRBJ2-3|many|.
TGCAGCGTTGAAATGGGGCAGGCCACAGATACGCAGTATTTT
CSVEMGQATDTQYF
>TRBV5-1|TRBJ1-1|few|.
TGCGCCAGCAGCTTGGTGGGGCGGCCCATGGAAGCTTTCTTT
CASSLVGRPMEAFF
>TRBV4-1|TRBJ2-7|few|.
TGCGCCAGCAGCCCAAACCCTGTTTCCTACGAGCAGTACTTC
CASSPNPVSYEQYF
>TRBV7-2|TRBJ2-7|few|TRBD1
TGTGCCAGCAGCTTAAGGCAGGGGGAACCCTACGAGCAGTACTTC
CASSLRQGEPYEQYF
>TRBV7-9|TRBJ2-7|.|TRBD2
TGTGCCAGCATCACAAAGATAGCGGGAGTTGGGCCTTACAATGAGCAGTACTTC
CASITKIAGVGPYNEQYF
>TRBV12-3/TRBV12-4|TRBJ2-7|many|TRBD1
TGTGCCAGTTCCCGGGACAGGGGGATCGACGAGCAGTACTTC
CASSRDRGIDEQYF
>TRBV10-3|TRBJ2-7|few|TRBD2
TGTGCCATCATGACTAGCGGGAGCTCCTACAATGAGCAGTACTTC
CAIMTSGSSYNEQYF
>TRBV7-6|TRBJ1-6|few|.
TGTGCCAGCAGCTTAGGGAGCGGGTTGGGCTCACCCCTCCACTTT
CASSLGSGLGSPLHF
>TRBV11-2|TRBJ2-3|few|TRBD1
TGTGCCAGCAGCCCAGCACCCCTGGACAGGGGGAAAACAGATACGCAGTATTTT
CASSPAPLDRGKTDTQYF
>TRBV28|TRBJ1-5|.|TRBD1
TGTGCCAGCAGTCCCCTGGGACAGGGACCCGATCAGCCCCAGCATTTT
CASSPLGQGPDQPQHF
>TRBV28|TRBJ2-4|.|.
TGTGCCAGCAGTTTCCCCGGGCCCCGAACCAAAAACATTCAGTACTTC
CASSFPGPRTKNIQYF
>TRBV6-1|TRBJ1-4|few|.
TGTGCCAGCAGTGAAGGACGGCGCCAGGAAAAACTGTTTTTT
CASSEGRRQEKLFF
>TRBV5-1|TRBJ2-2|.|.
TGCGCCAGCAGCTTGATTTCCCTGAACACCGGGGAGCTGTTTTTT
CASSLISLNTGELFF
>TRBV18|TRBJ2-1|few|TRBD2
TGTGCCAGCTCACTAAGTAGCGGGACGTATTCCTACAATGAGCAGTTCTTC
CASSLSSGTYSYNEQFF
>TRBV6-1|TRBJ2-4|.|.
TGTGCCAGCAGTGAATTCGCGGGGAAAAACATTCAGTACTTC
CASSEFAGKNIQYF
>TRBV6-1|TRBJ2-1|few|.
TGTGCCAGCAGTGAAGGAGGGCTAGCACACAATGAGCAGTTCTTC
CASSEGGLAHNEQFF
>TRBV14|TRBJ2-3|.|TRBD2
TGTGCCAGCAGCCGCCAGCGGGGGAGGTCAGATACGCAGTATTTT
CASSRQRGRSDTQYF
>TRBV11-2|TRBJ2-1|.|TRBD2
TGTGCCAGCAGCTCTGGACTAGCGGGGGTCAGCTCCTACAATGAGCAGTTCTTC
CASSSGLAGVSSYNEQFF
>TRBV5-5|TRBJ1-6|few|.
TGTGCCAGCAGCGCGAGGGGCTCCTATAATTCACCCCTCCACTTT
CASSARGSYNSPLHF
>TRBV12-3/TRBV12-4|TRBJ2-1|.|.
TGTGCCAGCAGTTATACTAGGTCCGAGCAGTTCTTC
CASSYTRSEQFF
>TRBV4-1|TRBJ2-5|few|.
TGCGCCAGCAGCCAATGGCAGCAAGAGACCCAGTACTTC
CASSQWQQETQYF
>TRBV24-1|TRBJ2-1|few|.
TGTGCCACCAGTGATTTAGTGCCGGGAGAGGGGGCCTACAATGAGCAGTTCTTC
CATSDLVPGEGAYNEQFF
>TRBV5-1|TRBJ1-6|.|.
TGCGCCAGCAGCTCCCAACAGAGCTCCTATAATTCACCCCTCCACTTT
CASSSQQSSYNSPLHF
>TRBV29-1|TRBJ2-3|.|.
TGCAGCGTTCTAGAGTCAAATACGCAGTATTTT
CSVLESNTQYF
>TRBV7-6|TRBJ2-3|.|TRBD2
TGTGCCAGCAGCTTAGTGGCGCGGGGGGTAGATACGCAGTATTTT
CASSLVARGVDTQYF